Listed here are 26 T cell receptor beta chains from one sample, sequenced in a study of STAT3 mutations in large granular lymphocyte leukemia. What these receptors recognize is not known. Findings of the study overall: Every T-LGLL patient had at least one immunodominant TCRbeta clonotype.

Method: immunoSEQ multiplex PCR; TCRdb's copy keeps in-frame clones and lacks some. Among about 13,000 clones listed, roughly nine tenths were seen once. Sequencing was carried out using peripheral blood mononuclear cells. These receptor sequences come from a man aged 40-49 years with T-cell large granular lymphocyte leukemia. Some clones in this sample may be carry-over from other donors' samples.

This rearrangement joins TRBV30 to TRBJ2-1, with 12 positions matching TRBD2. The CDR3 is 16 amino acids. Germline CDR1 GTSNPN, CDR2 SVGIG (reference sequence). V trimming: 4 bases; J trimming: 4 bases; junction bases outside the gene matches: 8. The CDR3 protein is CAWTSGGAPQYNEQFF. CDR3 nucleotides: TGTGCCTGGACTAGCGGGGGGGCCCCCCAGTACAATGAGCAGTTCTTC.

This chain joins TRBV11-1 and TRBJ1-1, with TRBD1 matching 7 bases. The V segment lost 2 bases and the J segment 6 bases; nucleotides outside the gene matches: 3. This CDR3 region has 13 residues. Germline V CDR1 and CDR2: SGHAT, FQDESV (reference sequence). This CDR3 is CASSLLQGAEAFF. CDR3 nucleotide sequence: TGTGCCAGCAGCTTACTTCAGGGGGCTGAAGCTTTCTTT.

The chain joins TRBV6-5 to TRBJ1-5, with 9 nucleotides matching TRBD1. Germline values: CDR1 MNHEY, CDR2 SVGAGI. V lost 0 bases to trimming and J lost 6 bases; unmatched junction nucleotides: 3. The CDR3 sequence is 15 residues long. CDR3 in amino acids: CASSYSTGGGQPQHF. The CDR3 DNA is TGTGCCAGCAGTTACTCGACAGGGGGAGGTCAGCCCCAGCATTTT.

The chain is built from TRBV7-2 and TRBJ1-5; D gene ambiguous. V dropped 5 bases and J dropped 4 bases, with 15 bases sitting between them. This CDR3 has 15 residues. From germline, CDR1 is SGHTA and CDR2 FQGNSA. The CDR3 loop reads CASSPAPVGNQPQHF. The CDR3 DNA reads TGTGCCAGCAGCCCCGCCCCCGTTGGGAATCAGCCCCAGCATTTT.

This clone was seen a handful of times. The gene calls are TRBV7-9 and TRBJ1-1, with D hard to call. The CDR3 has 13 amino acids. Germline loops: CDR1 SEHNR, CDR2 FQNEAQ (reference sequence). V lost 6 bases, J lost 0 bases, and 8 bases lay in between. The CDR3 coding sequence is TGTGCCAGCAGTACAGCTGTGAACACTGAAGCTTTCTTT. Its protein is CASSTAVNTEAFF.

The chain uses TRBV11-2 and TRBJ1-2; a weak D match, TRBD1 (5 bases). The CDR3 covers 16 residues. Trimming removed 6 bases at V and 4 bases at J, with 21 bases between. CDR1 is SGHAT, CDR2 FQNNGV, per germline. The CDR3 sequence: CASSPPLLGVAYGYTF. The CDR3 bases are TGTGCCAGCAGTCCTCCCTTACTGGGGGTGGCCTATGGCTACACCTTC.

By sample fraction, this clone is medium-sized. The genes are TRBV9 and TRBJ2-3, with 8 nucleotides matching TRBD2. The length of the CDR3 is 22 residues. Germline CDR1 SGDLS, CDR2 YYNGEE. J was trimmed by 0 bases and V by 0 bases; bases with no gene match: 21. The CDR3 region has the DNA TGTGCCAGCAGCGTAGGCCCCGACCCGGGCTCTAGCGGGTATACTAGCACAGATACGCAGTATTTT. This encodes CASSVGPDPGSSGYTSTDTQYF.

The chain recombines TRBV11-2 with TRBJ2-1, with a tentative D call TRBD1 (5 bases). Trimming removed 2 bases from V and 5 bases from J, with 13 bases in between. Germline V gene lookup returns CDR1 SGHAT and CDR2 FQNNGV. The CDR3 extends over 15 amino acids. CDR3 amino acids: CASSLMQGLDNEQFF. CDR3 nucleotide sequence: TGTGCCAGCAGCTTAATGCAGGGTTTGGACAATGAGCAGTTCTTC.

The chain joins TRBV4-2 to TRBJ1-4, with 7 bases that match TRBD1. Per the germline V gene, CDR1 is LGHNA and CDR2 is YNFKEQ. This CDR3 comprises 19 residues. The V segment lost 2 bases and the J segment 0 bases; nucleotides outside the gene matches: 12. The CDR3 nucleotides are TGTGCCAGCAGCCAATGGGGACAGACCCGGCCTTCAACTAATGAAAAACTGTTTTTT. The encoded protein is CASSQWGQTRPSTNEKLFF.

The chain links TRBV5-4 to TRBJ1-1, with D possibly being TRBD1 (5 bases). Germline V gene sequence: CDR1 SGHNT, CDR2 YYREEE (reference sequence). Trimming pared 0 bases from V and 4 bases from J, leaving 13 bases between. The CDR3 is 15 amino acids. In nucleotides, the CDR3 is TGTGCCAGCAGCTTGGAGAGGGGCGCGGGCACTGAAGCTTTCTTT. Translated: CASSLERGAGTEAFF.

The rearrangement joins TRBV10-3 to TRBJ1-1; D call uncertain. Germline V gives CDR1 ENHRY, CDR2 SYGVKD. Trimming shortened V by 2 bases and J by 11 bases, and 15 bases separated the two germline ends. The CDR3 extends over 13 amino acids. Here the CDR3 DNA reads TGTGCCATCAGTGAGGTAAACGGGTTGAGGGCTTTCTTT. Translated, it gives CAISEVNGLRAFF.

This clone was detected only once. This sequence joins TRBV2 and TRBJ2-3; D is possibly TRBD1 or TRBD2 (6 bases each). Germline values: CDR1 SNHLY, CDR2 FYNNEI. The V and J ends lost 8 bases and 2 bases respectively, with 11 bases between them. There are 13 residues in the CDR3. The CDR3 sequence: CASQGGLTDTQYF. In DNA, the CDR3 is TGTGCCAGCCAAGGGGGGCTCACAGATACGCAGTATTTT.

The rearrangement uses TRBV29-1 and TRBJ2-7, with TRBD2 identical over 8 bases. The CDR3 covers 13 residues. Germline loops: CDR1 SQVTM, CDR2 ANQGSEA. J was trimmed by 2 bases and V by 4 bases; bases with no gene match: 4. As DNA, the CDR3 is TGCAGCGTTGTTAGCGGGGAGGCCTACGAGCAGTACTTC. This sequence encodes CSVVSGEAYEQYF.

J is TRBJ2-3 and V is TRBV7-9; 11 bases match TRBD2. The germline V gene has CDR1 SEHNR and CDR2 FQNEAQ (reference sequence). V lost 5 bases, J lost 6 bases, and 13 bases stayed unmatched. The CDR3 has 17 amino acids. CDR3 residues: CASSTTPGLAAGDTQYF. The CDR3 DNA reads TGTGCCAGCAGCACTACGCCGGGACTAGCGGCCGGGGATACGCAGTATTTT.

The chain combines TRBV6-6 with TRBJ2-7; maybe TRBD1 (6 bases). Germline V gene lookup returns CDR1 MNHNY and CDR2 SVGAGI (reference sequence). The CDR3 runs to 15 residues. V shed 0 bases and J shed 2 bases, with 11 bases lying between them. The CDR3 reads CASSYSTGPPYEQYF. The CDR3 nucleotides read TGTGCCAGCAGTTACTCCACAGGGCCCCCCTACGAGCAGTACTTC.

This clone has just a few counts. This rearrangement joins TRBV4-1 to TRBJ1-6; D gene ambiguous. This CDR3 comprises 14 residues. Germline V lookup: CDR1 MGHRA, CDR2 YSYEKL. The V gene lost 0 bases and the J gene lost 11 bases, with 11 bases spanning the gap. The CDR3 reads CASSQDILIAPLHF. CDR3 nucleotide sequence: TGCGCCAGCAGCCAAGACATATTAATCGCACCCCTCCACTTT.

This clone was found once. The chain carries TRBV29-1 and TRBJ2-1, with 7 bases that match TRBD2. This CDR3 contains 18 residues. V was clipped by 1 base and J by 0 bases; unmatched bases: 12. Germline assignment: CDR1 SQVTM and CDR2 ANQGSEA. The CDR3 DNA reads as TGCAGCGTTGAAGGGCCAGCGGGGCGATCACGCTCCTACAATGAGCAGTTCTTC. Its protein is CSVEGPAGRSRSYNEQFF.

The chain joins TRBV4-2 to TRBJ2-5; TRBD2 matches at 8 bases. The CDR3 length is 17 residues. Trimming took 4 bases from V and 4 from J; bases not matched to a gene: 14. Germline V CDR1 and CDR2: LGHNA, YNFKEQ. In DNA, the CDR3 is TGTGCCAGCAGCCCCAGAGTTGGTGCGGGAGGCTTAGAGACCCAGTACTTC. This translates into CASSPRVGAGGLETQYF.

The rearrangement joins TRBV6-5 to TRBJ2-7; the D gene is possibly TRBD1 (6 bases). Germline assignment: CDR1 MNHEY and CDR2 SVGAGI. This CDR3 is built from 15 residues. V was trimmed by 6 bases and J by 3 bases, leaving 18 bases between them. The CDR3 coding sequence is TGTGCCAGCAGCCTCCTTTTGGACAGTGACTACGAGCAGTACTTC. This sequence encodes CASSLLLDSDYEQYF.

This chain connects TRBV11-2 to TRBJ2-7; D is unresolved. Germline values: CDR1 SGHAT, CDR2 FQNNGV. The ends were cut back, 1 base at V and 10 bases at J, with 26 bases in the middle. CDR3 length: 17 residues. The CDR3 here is CASSLVGVRQLRTEQYF. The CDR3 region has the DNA TGTGCCAGCAGCTTAGTTGGAGTCCGGCAGCTCCGAACGGAACAGTACTTC.

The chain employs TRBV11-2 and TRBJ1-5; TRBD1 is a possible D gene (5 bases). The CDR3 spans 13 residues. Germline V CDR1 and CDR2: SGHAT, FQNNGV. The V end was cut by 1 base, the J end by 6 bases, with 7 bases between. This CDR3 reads CASSLAGSQPQHF. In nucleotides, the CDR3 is TGTGCCAGCAGCTTAGCAGGGAGTCAGCCCCAGCATTTT. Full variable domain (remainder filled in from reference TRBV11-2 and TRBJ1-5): EAGVAQSPRYKIIEKRQSVAFWCNPISGHATLYWYQQILGQGPKLLIQFQNNGVVDDSQLPKDRFSAERLKGVDSTLKIQPAKLEDSAVYLCASSLAGSQPQHFGDGTRLSIL.

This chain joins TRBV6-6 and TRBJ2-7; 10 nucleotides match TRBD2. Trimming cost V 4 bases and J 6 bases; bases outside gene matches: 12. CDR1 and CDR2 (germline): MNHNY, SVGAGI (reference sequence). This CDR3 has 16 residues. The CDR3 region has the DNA TGTGCCAGCAGTTTACATCCAGCGGGGGGGCAGCTCGAGCAGTACTTC. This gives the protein CASSLHPAGGQLEQYF.

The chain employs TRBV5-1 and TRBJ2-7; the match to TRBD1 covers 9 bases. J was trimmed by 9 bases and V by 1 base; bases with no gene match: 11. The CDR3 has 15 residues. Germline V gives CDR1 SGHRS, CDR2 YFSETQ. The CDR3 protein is CASSLLTGGKWGQYF. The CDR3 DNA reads TGCGCCAGCAGCTTGTTGACAGGGGGAAAGTGGGGGCAGTACTTC.

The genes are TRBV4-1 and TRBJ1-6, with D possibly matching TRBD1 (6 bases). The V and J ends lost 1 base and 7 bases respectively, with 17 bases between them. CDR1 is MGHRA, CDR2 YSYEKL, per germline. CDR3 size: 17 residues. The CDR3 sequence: CASSQVLTGQLNSPLHF. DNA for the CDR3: TGCGCCAGCAGCCAAGTCCTAACTGGACAGCTCAATTCACCCCTCCACTTT.

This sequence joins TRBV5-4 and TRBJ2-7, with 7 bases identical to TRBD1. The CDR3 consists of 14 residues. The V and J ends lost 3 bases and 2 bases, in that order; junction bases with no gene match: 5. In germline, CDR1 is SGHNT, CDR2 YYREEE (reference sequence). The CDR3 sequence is CASSWTGTAYEQYF. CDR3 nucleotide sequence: TGTGCCAGCAGCTGGACCGGGACAGCCTACGAGCAGTACTTC.

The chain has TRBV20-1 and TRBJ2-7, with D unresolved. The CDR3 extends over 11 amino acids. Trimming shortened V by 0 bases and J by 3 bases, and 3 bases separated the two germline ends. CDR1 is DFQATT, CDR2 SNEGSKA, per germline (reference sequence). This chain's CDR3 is CSARDYYEQYF. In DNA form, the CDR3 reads TGCAGTGCTAGAGATTACTACGAGCAGTACTTC.